The rows below give T cell receptor beta chains drawn from one sample of a study of T cells in Graves' hyperthyroidism and ophthalmopathy. TCRdb passed the multiplex PCR reads through MiXCR, listing each CDR3 protein once. This sample carries nearly 250,000 distinct CDR3 sequences, 16% of them seen once, and the ten largest clones take about 30%. Sample: blood. All receptors come from a woman under 30 with Graves' ophthalmopathy. Both conserved end residues are part of each CDR3. The order of the fields is V gene, D gene, J gene, clone size, CDR3 DNA, CDR3 protein. The D gene is left open where the match is weak. Clone size appears in some rows only: once, few, many, or a class for an expanded clone.

>TRBV6-2/TRBV6-3|TRBD1|TRBJ2-7|many
TGTGCCAGCAGTTGGACAGGGCCTGACGAGCAGTACTTC
CASSWTGPDEQYF
>TRBV5-1|TRBD1|TRBJ1-2|many
TGCGCCAGCAGCTTGGAGGGACAGGGACCCTATGGCTACACCTTC
CASSLEGQGPYGYTF
>TRBV10-2|NA|TRBJ2-3|few
TGCGCCAGCAGTGCGGGGTTTACAGATACGCAGTATTTT
CASSAGFTDTQYF
>TRBV29-1|NA|TRBJ2-1|few
TGCAGAGCCCAGGACGGGATCAATGAGCAGTTCTTC
CRAQDGINEQFF
>TRBV19|NA|TRBJ2-7|few
TGTGCCAGTAGCCTCAGGGGATTTAGCTACGAGCAGTACTTC
CASSLRGFSYEQYF
>TRBV5-1|TRBD2|TRBJ2-1|many
TGCGCCAGCAGCTTGGGCGGGAGTAGATATGAGCAGTTCTTC
CASSLGGSRYEQFF
>TRBV6-6|NA|TRBJ2-3|many
TGTGCCAGCAGTTACTCGAGACCAGATACGCAGTATTTT
CASSYSRPDTQYF
>TRBV5-6|TRBD1|TRBJ2-5|many
TGTGCCAGCAGCTCCCGGGACAGGGGACCCCAAGAGTACTTC
CASSSRDRGPQEYF
>TRBV20-1|TRBD2|TRBJ2-5|many
TGCAGTGCTAGAGGGACTAGCGGGGACTTGGAGACCCAGTACTTC
CSARGTSGDLETQYF
>TRBV13|TRBD2|TRBJ2-7|NA
TGTGCCAGCAGCCAACGGGGACTAGCGGGGGAGCAGTACTTC
CASSQRGLAGEQYF
>TRBV10-1|NA|TRBJ1-1|many
TGCGCCAGCAGCCCTCAGCGGGGGACTGAAGCTTTCTTT
CASSPQRGTEAFF
>TRBV2|NA|TRBJ2-1|many
TGTGCCAGCAGTGGGACCGGCAATGAGCAGTTCTTC
CASSGTGNEQFF
>TRBV7-2|TRBD2|TRBJ2-1|many
TGTGCCAGCAGCTCCCGTGGACTAGCGGCATACAATGAGCAGTTCTTC
CASSSRGLAAYNEQFF
>TRBV6-2/TRBV6-3|NA|TRBJ2-1|many
TGTGCCAGCAGTTACTCGTTTCCGGAGAGCTCCTACAATGAGCAGTTCTTC
CASSYSFPESSYNEQFF
>TRBV30|NA|TRBJ1-2|many
TGTGCCTGGAGCAAGAAGGGCGTCTATGGCTACACCTTC
CAWSKKGVYGYTF
>TRBV19|NA|TRBJ2-1|many
TGTGCCAGTAGTATAGATGAAGGATGGAGCTCCTACAATGAGCAGTTCTTC
CASSIDEGWSSYNEQFF
>TRBV19|TRBD1|TRBJ2-7|NA
TGTGCCAGTGGACGGACAGGGGAGGGCTACGAGCAGTACTTC
CASGRTGEGYEQYF
>TRBV28|TRBD1|TRBJ1-5|NA
TGTGCCAGCAGTTCTCTCGGGACAGGGGGTGTCCATCAGCCCCAGCATTTT
CASSSLGTGGVHQPQHF
>TRBV7-2|NA|TRBJ2-1|NA
TGTGCCAGCAGCGATCCCGGGACAAGGGCGTTATTCTTC
CASSDPGTRALFF
>TRBV28|NA|TRBJ2-1|many
TGTGCCAGCAGTCACAATTGGTGGGCGGGAAGATACAATGAGCAGTTCTTC
CASSHNWWAGRYNEQFF
>TRBV20-1|NA|TRBJ2-7|many
TGCAGTGCCACGGGACTTCACGGAGGGACCTACGAGCAGTACTTC
CSATGLHGGTYEQYF
>TRBV5-1|TRBD2|TRBJ2-1|many
TGCGCCAGCAGGGCCGGGACTAGCGGGGGGAATGAGCAGTTCTTC
CASRAGTSGGNEQFF
>TRBV5-6|NA|TRBJ1-2|many
TGTGCCAGCAGCATACCACAGGGAGGCTACACCTTC
CASSIPQGGYTF
>TRBV7-2|NA|TRBJ2-1|many
TGTGCCAGCAGCTTAGGACTAGTGGATCGGAATGAGCAGTTCTTC
CASSLGLVDRNEQFF
>TRBV28|NA|TRBJ1-1|NA
TGTGCCAGCAGCCGAACAGCCGCTGAAGCTTTCTTT
CASSRTAAEAFF
>TRBV7-9|TRBD2|TRBJ2-1|many
TGTGCCAGCAGCTTAACACCGGGACTAGCGGGGGGAGCGGGATACAATGAGCAGTTCTTC
CASSLTPGLAGGAGYNEQFF
>TRBV9|TRBD1|TRBJ1-5|many
TGTGCCAGCAGCGTAGTGCGGGACAGGGGGCCTGATCAGCCCCAGCATTTT
CASSVVRDRGPDQPQHF
>TRBV10-2|TRBD1|TRBJ1-1|many
TGCGCCAGCAGGGACAGGGGAGTGGATGAAGCTTTCTTT
CASRDRGVDEAFF
>TRBV2|NA|TRBJ2-2|many
TGTGCCAGCATACCGAACGGTAACACCGGGGAGCTGTTTTTT
CASIPNGNTGELFF
>TRBV6-1|NA|TRBJ1-5|many
TGTGCCAGCAACTATCAGCCCCAGCATTTT
CASNYQPQHF
>TRBV12-3/TRBV12-4|TRBD2|TRBJ2-5|NA
TGTGCCAGCAGTTTCCGGGGAGGGGAAGAGACCCAGTACTTC
CASSFRGGEETQYF
>TRBV2|NA|TRBJ2-5|NA
TGTGCCAGCAGTTCCGAGTCAGAGACCCAGTACTTC
CASSSESETQYF
>TRBV2|TRBD1|TRBJ1-1|many
TGTGCCAGCAGGAGACAGGGGGTGAACACTGAAGCTTTCTTT
CASRRQGVNTEAFF
>TRBV9|NA|TRBJ1-1|many
TGTGCCAGCAGCGTAGAGCCTGGGCAGGAAGCTTTCTTT
CASSVEPGQEAFF
>TRBV6-2/TRBV6-3|NA|TRBJ2-1|many
TGTGCCACGGAGACTAACTTGGGGGTCAATGAGCAGTTCTTC
CATETNLGVNEQFF
>TRBV12-5|TRBD1|TRBJ1-1|NA
TGTGCTAGTGGTTTGATTGGGACAGGGGGCACTGAAGCTTTCTTT
CASGLIGTGGTEAFF
>TRBV3-1|NA|TRBJ1-2|many
TGTGCCAGCAGCGATGGGGTGGCTGGCTATGGCTACACCTTC
CASSDGVAGYGYTF
>TRBV6-1|TRBD1|TRBJ2-7|many
TGTGCCAGCAGACCCTTACAGGGGAACGAGCAGTACTTC
CASRPLQGNEQYF
>TRBV6-1|NA|TRBJ2-1|many
TGTGCCAGCAGTGACTCCTACCCAAGGGGCGGCTCCTACAATGAGCAGTTCTTC
CASSDSYPRGGSYNEQFF
>TRBV7-3|TRBD1|TRBJ2-2|many
TGTGCCAGCAGCTTAACCGGGACAGGGGGCATAGGCGGGGAGCTGTTTTTT
CASSLTGTGGIGGELFF
>TRBV20-1|NA|TRBJ1-3|many
TGCAGTGCTAGAGATCGGAATACTGGAAACACCATATATTTT
CSARDRNTGNTIYF
>TRBV5-1|NA|TRBJ2-7|few
TGCGCCAGCAGCTTGGAGGGGTGGGAGAATAGGTACGAGCAGTACTTC
CASSLEGWENRYEQYF
>TRBV4-1|NA|TRBJ1-5|many
TGCGCCAGCAGCCAAGGTGAGAGGGCTAATCAGCCCCAGCATTTT
CASSQGERANQPQHF
>TRBV15|NA|TRBJ2-5|many
TGTGCCACCAGCAGGGGGGGACAGCAAGAGACCCAGTACTTC
CATSRGGQQETQYF
>TRBV28|NA|TRBJ1-5|many
TGTGCCAGCAGTTTCCAGAATAGCAATCAGCCCCAGCATTTT
CASSFQNSNQPQHF
>TRBV19|NA|TRBJ1-5|few
TGTGCCAGTAACGAGGACACCTTCCGGGAGCCCCAGCATTTT
CASNEDTFREPQHF
>TRBV11-1|TRBD2|TRBJ2-5|many
TGTGCCAGCAGCTTGGAGCGGGAGGTCGGGACCCAGTACTTC
CASSLEREVGTQYF
>TRBV29-1|NA|TRBJ2-2|many
TGCAGCGTTGAATCGGCTCGCACGAACACCGGGGAGCTGTTTTTT
CSVESARTNTGELFF
>TRBV3-1|NA|TRBJ1-3|many
TGTGCCAGCAGAGCGACTGGAAACACCATATATTTT
CASRATGNTIYF
>TRBV28|TRBD1|TRBJ1-5|many
TGTGCCAGCGTACTCGGGACAGGCAACAATCAGCCCCAGCATTTT
CASVLGTGNNQPQHF
>TRBV27|TRBD1|TRBJ2-7|many
TGTGCCAGCAGTTTAGTCCGGGACAGACTACAGTTTGACTACGAGCAGTACTTC
CASSLVRDRLQFDYEQYF
>TRBV28|NA|TRBJ2-7|many
TGTGCCAGCGTTGCCGAAGGCGACAAATCGGGTTCCTACGAGCAGTACTTC
CASVAEGDKSGSYEQYF
>TRBV12-3/TRBV12-4|NA|TRBJ2-1|few
TGTGCCAGTAGGACCACTACACTAGTCTCCTACAATGAGCAGTTCTTC
CASRTTTLVSYNEQFF
>TRBV19|TRBD2|TRBJ2-1|NA
TGTGCCAGTAGTATGCTAGCGGGGTTCTACAATGAGCAGTTCTTC
CASSMLAGFYNEQFF